The 25 T cell receptor beta chains below were found in one sample sequenced in a study of blood T cell repertoires in COVID-19. The protocol was immunoSEQ multiplex PCR, while the TCRdb copy is restricted to in-frame clones and leaves out a portion. The sample lists under 350,000 clones; roughly 91% were seen once. Sequenced: PBMCs or T cells enriched from blood (not recorded which). These TCRs come from a woman in her sixties who had recovered from COVID-19.

This chain joins TRBV5-5 and TRBJ1-6; TRBD1 might be the D (6 bases). V was cut by 6 bases and J by 9 bases, with 22 bases left in between. The CDR3 contains 16 residues. The germline gives CDR1 SGHKS, CDR2 YYEKEE (reference sequence). The CDR3 sequence is CASTLAGGRLLSPLHF. The CDR3 nucleotides are TGTGCCAGCACCCTGGCCGGGGGGCGACTCCTTTCACCCCTCCACTTT.

This clone was seen just once. This rearrangement joins TRBV11-2 to TRBJ2-1; D is possibly TRBD1 (5 bases). The CDR3 covers 15 residues. V was cut by 5 bases and J by 4 bases, with 15 bases left in between. Per the germline V gene, CDR1 is SGHAT and CDR2 is FQNNGV. CDR3 region: CASSRAQGRYNEQFF. The CDR3 DNA reads as TGTGCCAGCAGCCGCGCGCAGGGAAGGTACAATGAGCAGTTCTTC.

The chain uses TRBV3-1 (or the pseudogene TRBV3-2) and TRBJ1-2; the D gene is possibly TRBD1 (5 bases). V lost 0 bases, J lost 5 bases, and 10 bases lay in between. There are 14 residues in the CDR3. Germline CDR1 reads LGHDT; CDR2 reads YNNKEL (reference sequence). The chain's CDR3 is CASSQEGDRYGYTF. In DNA, the CDR3 is TGTGCCAGCAGCCAAGAAGGGGATCGATATGGCTACACCTTC.

This chain joins TRBV6-5 and TRBJ2-3, with a weak D call TRBD1 (6 bases). V lost 7 bases and J lost 4, with 18 bases in between. This CDR3 region has 15 residues. Germline CDR1 MNHEY, CDR2 SVGAGI. CDR3 DNA: TGTGCCAGCACCAAAAAGGGGGAGAACCCAGATACGCAGTATTTT. Encoded protein: CASTKKGENPDTQYF.

The chain couples TRBV5-1 to TRBJ1-1; D gene ambiguous. The CDR3 has 13 residues. CDR1 SGHRS and CDR2 YFSETQ come from the germline V gene. Trimming removed 2 bases from V and 4 bases from J, with 9 bases in between. The CDR3 nucleotides are TGCGCCAGCAGCTTTAGTCAGGTCACTGAAGCTTTCTTT. Translating gives CASSFSQVTEAFF.

The gene calls are TRBV14 and TRBJ1-2; D remains ambiguous. Germline lookup yields CDR1 SGHDN and CDR2 FVKESK. V was shortened by 0 bases and J by 9 bases, with 17 bases between the two germline ends. This CDR3 is 15 amino acids long. CDR3 bases: TGTGCCAGCAGCCAAGATTGGAGACGGACTAGGAGCTACACCTTC. It codes for CASSQDWRRTRSYTF.

The chain uses TRBV3-1 (or the pseudogene TRBV3-2) and TRBJ2-2; 7 bases align to TRBD2. The CDR3 length is 15 residues. Germline V gene sequence: CDR1 LGHDT, CDR2 YNNKEL (reference sequence). With V trimmed by 1 base and J by 8 bases, 7 bases remained unmatched. The CDR3 region has the DNA TGTGCCAGCAGCCAAGTCAGCGGGATTTCAGGGGAGCTGTTTTTT. Its protein is CASSQVSGISGELFF.

This sequence joins TRBV3-1 (or the pseudogene TRBV3-2) and TRBJ1-2, with 12 bases matching TRBD1. There are 15 residues in the CDR3. V gave up 4 bases and J gave up 8 bases; unmatched junction bases: 8. Germline V gene sequence: CDR1 LGHDT, CDR2 YNNKEL (reference sequence). The CDR3 sequence: CASSLRDRGPDGYTF. The CDR3 DNA sequence: TGTGCCAGCAGCCTCAGGGACAGGGGGCCTGACGGCTACACCTTC.

The rearrangement uses TRBV27 and TRBJ2-2; D remains unclear. Looked up from germline, CDR1 is MNHEY and CDR2 is SMNVEV (reference sequence). The ends were cut back, 6 bases at V and 6 bases at J, with 11 bases in the middle. The CDR3 has 13 amino acids. The CDR3 DNA follows: TGTGCCAGCAGCCTCTTCGGGTCCGGGGAGCTGTTTTTT. Amino acids: CASSLFGSGELFF.

The chain couples TRBV28 to TRBJ2-7; no reliable D call. The CDR3 runs 13 residues. V lost 3 bases, J lost 3 bases, and 9 bases lay in between. From germline, CDR1 is MDHEN and CDR2 SYDVKM. The CDR3 spells CASSFLPDYEQYF. Written as DNA, the CDR3 is TGTGCCAGCAGTTTTCTACCCGACTACGAGCAGTACTTC.

The J gene is TRBJ2-3, the V gene TRBV7-8, with 10 bases fitting TRBD2. This CDR3 has 16 residues. Germline assignment: CDR1 SGHVS and CDR2 FQNEAQ. J lost 2 bases, V lost 4 bases, and 6 bases had no gene match. The CDR3 DNA reads TGTGCCAGCAGCTCCCTCGGACTAGCGGACACAGATACGCAGTATTTT. Translation gives CASSSLGLADTDTQYF.

The chain combines TRBV28 with TRBJ2-5; D may be TRBD1 (6 bases). V lost 6 bases and J 7 bases, leaving 18 bases between the germline ends. This CDR3 comprises 14 residues. Germline V gene lookup returns CDR1 MDHEN and CDR2 SYDVKM. CDR3 in DNA: TGTGCCAGCAGCCCCGGGACAAGTCTTTGGACCCAGTACTTC. This gives the protein CASSPGTSLWTQYF.

V is TRBV4-1 and J is TRBJ2-7, with D perhaps matching TRBD2 (5 bases). The CDR3 runs to 13 residues. Trimming took off 4 bases at V and 5 bases at J, with 12 bases between the two ends. Germline lookup yields CDR1 MGHRA and CDR2 YSYEKL. CDR3 loop: CASSLENGNEQYF. The CDR3, as DNA: TGCGCCAGCAGCCTAGAAAACGGGAACGAGCAGTACTTC.

J is TRBJ2-2 and V is TRBV7-3; the match to TRBD2 covers 8 bases. V lost 5 bases, J lost 0 bases, and 5 bases stayed unmatched. The CDR3 is made up of 16 amino acids. Germline-derived CDR1 and CDR2 are SGHTA and FQGTGA. The CDR3 loop is CASSPTSAPNTGELFF. CDR3 nucleotides: TGTGCCAGCAGCCCGACTAGCGCCCCGAACACCGGGGAGCTGTTTTTT.

This chain connects TRBV9 to TRBJ1-1; TRBD1 aligns across 10 bases. Germline V gene sequence: CDR1 SGDLS, CDR2 YYNGEE. The CDR3 contains 16 residues. Trimming removed 0 bases from V and 1 base from J; junction bases left unmatched: 3. The CDR3 DNA is TGTGCCAGCAGCGTAGGGGGACAGGGGAAGAACACTGAAGCTTTCTTT. It specifies CASSVGGQGKNTEAFF.

The genes are TRBV11-1 and TRBJ1-5; TRBD1 aligns across 7 bases. The V gene's germline CDR1 is SGHAT and CDR2 FQDESV (reference sequence). This CDR3 has 14 residues. V lost 5 bases, J lost 4 bases, and 5 bases stayed unmatched. CDR3 in DNA: TGTGCCAGCAGCAGGGACAGCGGGAATCAGCCCCAGCATTTT. Translating gives CASSRDSGNQPQHF. Complete variable domain (other parts from reference TRBV11-1 and TRBJ1-5): EAEVAQSPRYKITEKSQAVAFWCDPISGHATLYWYRQILGQGPELLVQFQDESVVDDSQLPKDRFSAERLKGVDSTLKIQPAELGDSAMYLCASSRDSGNQPQHFGDGTRLSIL.

The V call is TRBV27, the J call TRBJ2-1, with 9 bases identical to TRBD1. Germline CDR1 is MNHEY and CDR2 is SMNVEV (reference sequence). The length of the CDR3 is 14 residues. The V segment lost 6 bases and the J segment 7 bases; nucleotides outside the gene matches: 7. This CDR3 reads CASSPMTGGNEQFF. In DNA, the CDR3 is TGTGCCAGCAGCCCTATGACAGGGGGGAATGAGCAGTTCTTC.

This chain connects TRBV5-4 to TRBJ2-1; 8 positions agree with TRBD2. The CDR3 length is 15 residues. Per germline, CDR1 SGHNT and CDR2 YYREEE (reference sequence). J gave up 6 bases and V 3 bases, and 8 bases lay outside the gene matches. CDR3 bases: TGTGCCAGCAGCTCAGCGGGAGTTGAGTTCAATGAGCAGTTCTTC. Amino acids: CASSSAGVEFNEQFF. The variable domain in full, completed from reference TRBV5-4 and TRBJ2-1, reads ETGVTQSPTHLIKTRGQQVTLRCSSQSGHNTVSWYQQALGQGPQFIFQYYREEENGRGNFPPRFSGLQFPNYSSELNVNALELDDSALYLCASSSAGVEFNEQFFGPGTRLTVL.

CDR3 protein: CASSSFLAGEAFF. The CDR3 bases are TGTGCCAGCTCATCGTTTTTAGCGGGTGAAGCTTTCTTT. The rearrangement links TRBV11-3 to TRBJ1-1; D is unclear. The CDR3 extends over 13 amino acids. The germline V gene encodes CDR1 SGHNT and CDR2 YENEEA. V lost 8 bases, J lost 7 bases, and 17 bases lay in between.

The chain has TRBV10-3 and TRBJ1-4; 9 nucleotides match TRBD1. The germline gives CDR1 ENHRY, CDR2 SYGVKD. This CDR3 contains 14 residues. J lost 5 bases, V lost 6 bases, and 4 bases had no gene match. In nucleotides, the CDR3 is TGTGCCATCAGATCGACAGGGGGGAATGAAAAACTGTTTTTT. Translation: CAIRSTGGNEKLFF.

The chain carries TRBV16 and TRBJ1-3, with D uncertain. This CDR3 region has 15 residues. Trimming took off 2 bases at V and 0 bases at J, with 8 bases between the two ends. Germline V gene sequence: CDR1 KGHSY, CDR2 FQNENV. The CDR3 coding sequence is TGTGCCAGCAGCCAAGACTTTAACTCTGGAAACACCATATATTTT. Its protein product is CASSQDFNSGNTIYF.

The rearrangement links TRBV3-1 (or the pseudogene TRBV3-2) to TRBJ1-1; TRBD1 matches at 9 bases. Per germline, CDR1 LGHDT and CDR2 YNNKEL (reference sequence). J gave up 3 bases and V 1 base, and 6 bases lay outside the gene matches. The CDR3 extends over 16 amino acids. In DNA, the CDR3 is TGTGCCAGCAGCCAAGCGGGACAGGGATACGACACTGAAGCTTTCTTT. Translation gives CASSQAGQGYDTEAFF.

J is TRBJ2-7 and V is TRBV29-1, with D uncertain. This CDR3 region has 12 residues. Trimming took 4 bases from V and 5 from J, leaving 12 bases between them. CDR1 and CDR2 from the germline V gene are SQVTM and ANQGSEA. This CDR3 reads CSVVGNSNEQYF. DNA of the CDR3: TGCAGCGTTGTCGGTAACAGTAACGAGCAGTACTTC.

The chain recombines TRBV6-2 or TRBV6-3 with TRBJ1-1; D may be TRBD1 (5 bases). This CDR3 has 13 amino acids. CDR1 is MNHEY and CDR2 is SVGEGT in the germline V gene. The V gene lost 6 bases and the J gene lost 8 bases, with 16 bases spanning the gap. In DNA, the CDR3 is TGTGCCAGCAGCCGAACAACAGGACAAGAAGCTTTCTTT. Translation gives CASSRTTGQEAFF.

The chain combines TRBV9 with TRBJ2-5, with D possibly TRBD1 on 5 matching bases. The CDR3 spans 15 residues. V lost 3 bases and J lost 5, with 17 bases in between. Germline V CDR1 and CDR2: SGDLS, YYNGEE. Here the CDR3 reads CASSATAAGWETQYF. The CDR3 DNA reads as TGTGCCAGCAGCGCCACCGCAGCAGGGTGGGAGACCCAGTACTTC.